Listed below are T cell receptor beta chains from one sample, sequenced in a study of OX40 agonist ivuxolimab in advanced cancers. Sequenced by immunoSEQ multiplex PCR; TCRdb stores in-frame clones only, minus some. The top ten clones hold about 35% of a sample with more than 13,000 clones, roughly three quarters of them seen once. The sequencing here drew on CD4+ or CD8+ T cells sorted from blood, taken in a trial of the OX40 agonist ivuxolimab. The receptors come from an adult with an advanced solid tumor such as melanoma, head and neck, liver or kidney cancer. Each CDR3 is given with its conserved first and last residue. D genes are given only for firm matches. Expanded clones get a size class; other rows say once, few or many, or leave the size out.

J: TRBJ2-1
V: TRBV27
size: .
length: 11
D: .
DNA: TGTGCCAGCAGTTTCTACAATGAGCAGTTCTTC
CDR3: CASSFYNEQFF

J: TRBJ1-1
V: TRBV7-9
size: .
length: 14
D: .
DNA: TGTGCCAGCAGCTTTCCTGAGATGAACACTGAAGCTTTCTTT
CDR3: CASSFPEMNTEAFF

J: TRBJ2-2
V: TRBV10-3
size: .
length: 16
D: .
DNA: TGTGCCATCAGTGAGTTTCGGGACGTTAACACCGGGGAGCTGTTTTTT
CDR3: CAISEFRDVNTGELFF

J: TRBJ2-5
V: TRBV6-5
size: .
length: 13
D: .
DNA: TGTGCCAGCAGCCTTATAACCATGGAGACCCAGTACTTC
CDR3: CASSLITMETQYF

J: TRBJ2-7
V: TRBV11-2
size: .
length: 19
D: TRBD1
DNA: TGTGCCAGCAGCTCCTTTGACCCGCTGCCGGGACAGGTAACGGGCGAGCAGTACTTC
CDR3: CASSSFDPLPGQVTGEQYF

J: TRBJ2-1
V: TRBV4-3
size: .
length: 18
D: .
DNA: TGCGCCAGCAGCCAAGACCCCGGACTGATCTCTTCCCTGGGTGAGCAGTTCTTC
CDR3: CASSQDPGLISSLGEQFF

J: TRBJ1-2
V: TRBV5-1
size: .
length: 18
D: TRBD1
DNA: TGCGCCAGCAGCCTAGCTGGACAGGCGTTGGTGGGGCTTGAGGGCTACACCTTC
CDR3: CASSLAGQALVGLEGYTF

J: TRBJ1-1
V: TRBV5-1
size: .
length: 14
D: .
DNA: TGCGCCAGCAGCTTAGAGCAGGGATTCACTGAAGCTTTCTTT
CDR3: CASSLEQGFTEAFF

J: TRBJ1-5
V: TRBV7-9
size: .
length: 13
D: .
DNA: TGTGCCAGCAGCTCGCTGGGAGCTCAGCCCCAGCATTTT
CDR3: CASSSLGAQPQHF

J: TRBJ1-1
V: TRBV7-8
size: .
length: 11
D: .
DNA: TGTGCCAGCAGCCCTATCGCTGAAGCTTTCTTT
CDR3: CASSPIAEAFF

J: TRBJ1-2
V: TRBV10-3
size: .
length: 14
D: .
DNA: TGTGCCATCAGTGACAGGGTTCACGACTATGGCTACACCTTC
CDR3: CAISDRVHDYGYTF

J: TRBJ1-6
V: TRBV10-3
size: .
length: 16
D: TRBD1
DNA: TGTGCCATCAGTGAACAACCGACAGGGGGAGGTTCACCCCTCCACTTT
CDR3: CAISEQPTGGGSPLHF

J: TRBJ1-3
V: TRBV7-2
size: once
length: 17
D: TRBD1
DNA: TGTGCCAGCAGCTTTGGGGACAGCTATCCCTCTGGAAACACCATATATTTT
CDR3: CASSFGDSYPSGNTIYF

J: TRBJ1-5
V: TRBV4-2
size: .
length: 15
D: .
DNA: TGTGCCAGCAGCCAAGTTGTATATGGGGAAGAGCCCCAGCATTTT
CDR3: CASSQVVYGEEPQHF

J: TRBJ1-1
V: TRBV19
size: .
length: 14
D: TRBD1
DNA: TGTGCCAGTTTCAGGGGGCGCGGGAACACTGAAGCTTTCTTT
CDR3: CASFRGRGNTEAFF

J: TRBJ1-5
V: TRBV6-5
size: few
length: 15
D: TRBD1
DNA: TGTGCCAGCAGGGGAGACAGGGGGCAAAATCAGCCCCAGCATTTT
CDR3: CASRGDRGQNQPQHF

J: TRBJ1-2
V: TRBV6-5
size: .
length: 13
D: .
DNA: TGTGCCAGCAGAACTACGGGTTTTTTCGGCTACACCTTC
CDR3: CASRTTGFFGYTF

J: TRBJ2-2
V: TRBV11-3
size: .
length: 12
D: .
DNA: TGTGCCAGCAGCTTAGATAGCGGGGAGCTGTTTTTT
CDR3: CASSLDSGELFF

J: TRBJ1-1
V: TRBV27
size: .
length: 15
D: .
DNA: TGTGCCAGCAGTTCAGGACAGCTCCTGAACACTGAAGCTTTCTTT
CDR3: CASSSGQLLNTEAFF

J: TRBJ1-1
V: TRBV27
size: .
length: 16
D: .
DNA: TGTGCCAGCAGTTTCGTTGAGGGTTTGGCGAACACTGAAGCTTTCTTT
CDR3: CASSFVEGLANTEAFF

J: TRBJ1-5
V: TRBV5-4
size: .
length: 15
D: TRBD1
DNA: TGTGCCAGCAGCTTTGGGACAGGGATGAATCAGCCCCAGCATTTT
CDR3: CASSFGTGMNQPQHF

J: TRBJ1-2
V: TRBV9
size: .
length: 15
D: .
DNA: TGTGCCAGCAGCGTAGGCGACAGAGCCCTCTATGGCTACACCTTC
CDR3: CASSVGDRALYGYTF

J: TRBJ2-6
V: TRBV7-9
size: few
length: 14
D: .
DNA: TGTGCCAGCAGTCACAGGGCTGGGGCCAACGTCCTGACTTTC
CDR3: CASSHRAGANVLTF

J: TRBJ1-1
V: TRBV19
size: .
length: 17
D: .
DNA: TGTGCCAGTAGTGTGTCATATCTGGGGACAAAGAACACTGAAGCTTTCTTT
CDR3: CASSVSYLGTKNTEAFF

J: TRBJ2-7
V: TRBV5-6
size: .
length: 11
D: .
DNA: TGTGCCAGCAGCTTGGACCTCGAGCAGTACTTC
CDR3: CASSLDLEQYF

J: TRBJ1-2
V: TRBV7-9
size: .
length: 15
D: TRBD1
DNA: TGTGCCAGCAGCTTTAGACAGGGAAGTAACTATGGCTACACCTTC
CDR3: CASSFRQGSNYGYTF

J: TRBJ2-7
V: TRBV6-9
size: few
length: 14
D: TRBD1
DNA: TGTGCCAGCAGTCTCTCCGGGACAGGGGGCGAGCAGTACTTC
CDR3: CASSLSGTGGEQYF

J: TRBJ2-6
V: TRBV7-3
size: .
length: 13
D: .
DNA: TGTGCCAGCAGTTTAAATGGGGCCAACGTCCTGACTTTC
CDR3: CASSLNGANVLTF

J: TRBJ2-4
V: TRBV11-2
size: few
length: 11
D: .
DNA: TGTGCCAGCAGCCTCTTTAGCGATCTATACTTC
CDR3: CASSLFSDLYF

J: TRBJ1-4
V: TRBV7-6
size: .
length: 12
D: .
DNA: TGTGCCAGCAGCTCGGGTAATGAAAAACTGTTTTTT
CDR3: CASSSGNEKLFF

J: TRBJ2-1
V: TRBV30
size: .
length: 15
D: TRBD2
DNA: TGTGCCTGGAGCGGGGGGGTTAGCTCCTACAATGAGCAGTTCTTC
CDR3: CAWSGGVSSYNEQFF

J: TRBJ2-7
V: TRBV10-3
size: .
length: 11
D: .
DNA: TGTGCCACCGAGGAGGCCTACGAGCAGTACTTC
CDR3: CATEEAYEQYF

J: TRBJ1-6
V: TRBV21-1
size: .
length: 18
D: .
DNA: TGTGCCAGCAGCAAAGTCTTGCCGGCTTCCCCTTGGAGGTCACCCCTCCACTTT
CDR3: CASSKVLPASPWRSPLHF

J: TRBJ2-3
V: TRBV15
size: few
length: 16
D: .
DNA: TGTGCCACCAGCAGTCTCCCCGGCGCACTCACAGATACGCAGTATTTT
CDR3: CATSSLPGALTDTQYF

J: TRBJ1-1
V: TRBV4-2
size: .
length: 14
D: .
DNA: TGTGCCAGCAGCCAAGACGGATCGGGAACTGAAGCTTTCTTT
CDR3: CASSQDGSGTEAFF

J: TRBJ2-3
V: TRBV30
size: .
length: 12
D: TRBD1
DNA: TGTGCCTGGGGGACAGTCAGTGACGCGCAGTATTTT
CDR3: CAWGTVSDAQYF

J: TRBJ2-3
V: TRBV19
size: .
length: 15
D: TRBD1
DNA: TGTGCCAGTAGCCGAAGACAGGGGACCACAGATACGCAGTATTTT
CDR3: CASSRRQGTTDTQYF

J: TRBJ2-7
V: TRBV28
size: .
length: 14
D: .
DNA: TGTGCCAGCAGTTTACCAGGGGACCCCTACGAGCAGTACTTC
CDR3: CASSLPGDPYEQYF